This T cell receptor (beta chain) was recovered during a study of OX40 agonist ivuxolimab in advanced cancers. Study summary: Three patients, one with hepatocellular carcinoma and two with cutaneous melanoma, responded partially. Study conclusions and caveats: On average, CD8+ T cells showed a greater number of expanded clones than CD4+.

Concerning this clone itself: Its specificity is unknown.

Only in-frame clones appear in the TCRdb table, and some are missing; sequencing was by immunoSEQ multiplex PCR. This sample has tens of thousands of clones, with under 85% found just once. Sequenced material: CD4+ or CD8+ T cells sorted from blood, taken in a trial of the OX40 agonist ivuxolimab. The receptor comes from an adult with an advanced solid tumor such as melanoma, head and neck, liver or kidney cancer.

The CDR3 DNA reads TGTGCCAGTAGTCCAACAGGGAGCGGGGAGACCCAGTACTTC. Its protein is CASSPTGSGETQYF. J is TRBJ2-5 and V is TRBV19; tentatively, D is TRBD1 or TRBD2 (6 bases each). The CDR3 runs to 14 residues. Germline CDR1 reads LNHDA; CDR2 reads SQIVND (reference sequence). Trimming removed 5 bases from V and 5 bases from J, with 15 bases in between.